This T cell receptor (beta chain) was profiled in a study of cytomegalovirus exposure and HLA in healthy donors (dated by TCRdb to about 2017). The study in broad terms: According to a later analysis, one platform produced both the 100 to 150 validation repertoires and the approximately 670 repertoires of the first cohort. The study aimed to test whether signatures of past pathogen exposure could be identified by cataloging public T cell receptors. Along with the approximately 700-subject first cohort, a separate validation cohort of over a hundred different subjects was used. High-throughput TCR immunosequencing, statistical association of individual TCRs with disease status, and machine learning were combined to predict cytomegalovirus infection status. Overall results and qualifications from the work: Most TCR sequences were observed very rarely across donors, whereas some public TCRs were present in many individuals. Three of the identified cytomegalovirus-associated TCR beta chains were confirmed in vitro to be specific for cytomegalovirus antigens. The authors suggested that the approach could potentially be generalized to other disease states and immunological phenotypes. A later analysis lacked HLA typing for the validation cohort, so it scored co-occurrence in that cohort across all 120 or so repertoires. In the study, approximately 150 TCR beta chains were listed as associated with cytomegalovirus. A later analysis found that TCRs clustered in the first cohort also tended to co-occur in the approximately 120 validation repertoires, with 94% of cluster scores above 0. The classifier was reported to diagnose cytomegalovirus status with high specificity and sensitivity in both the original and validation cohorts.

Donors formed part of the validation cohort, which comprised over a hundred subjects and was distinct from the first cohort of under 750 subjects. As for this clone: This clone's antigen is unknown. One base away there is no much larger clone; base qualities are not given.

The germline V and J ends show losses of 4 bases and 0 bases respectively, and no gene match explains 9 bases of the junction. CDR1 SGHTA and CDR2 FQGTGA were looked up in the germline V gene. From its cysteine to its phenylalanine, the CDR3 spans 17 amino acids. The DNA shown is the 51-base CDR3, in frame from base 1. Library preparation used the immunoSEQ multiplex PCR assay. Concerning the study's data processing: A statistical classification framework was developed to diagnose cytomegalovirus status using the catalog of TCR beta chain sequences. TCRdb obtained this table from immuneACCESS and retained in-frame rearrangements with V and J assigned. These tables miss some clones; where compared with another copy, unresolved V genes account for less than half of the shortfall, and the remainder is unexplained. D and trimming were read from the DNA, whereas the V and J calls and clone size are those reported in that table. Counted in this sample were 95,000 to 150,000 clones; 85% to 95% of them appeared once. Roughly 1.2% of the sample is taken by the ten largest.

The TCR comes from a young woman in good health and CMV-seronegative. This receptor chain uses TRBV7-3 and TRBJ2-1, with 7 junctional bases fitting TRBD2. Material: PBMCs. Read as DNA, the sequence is TGTGCCAGCAGCTCCCCTACTAGCGAGAGCTCCTACAATGAGCAGTTCTTC. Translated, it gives CASSSPTSESSYNEQFF.